These T cell receptor beta chains were read from a single sample in a study of vaccination effects on CD4 cells after COVID-19. Measured with immunoSEQ multiplex PCR; TCRdb has only the in-frame clones, and not every one. The sample shows 35,000 to 55,000 clones, 72% of them seen only once. Their antigen targets remain unknown. The specimen was CD4+ T cells from PBMCs cultured without peptide, collected after COVID-19 vaccination. Receptors were obtained from a human donor who received a COVID-19 vaccine. Each CDR3 is given with its conserved first and last residue. D genes are given only for firm matches. Part of the rows lack a size; the others show once, few, many or a class for expanded clones.

TRBJ2-3	NA	TRBV7-8	NA	CASSSRLESSTDTQYF	TGTGCCAGCAGCTCCCGATTGGAGTCTAGCACAGATACGCAGTATTTT
TRBJ1-4	NA	TRBV5-1	NA	CASKIVVSDEKLFF	TGCGCCTCAAAGATTGTAGTTTCCGACGAAAAACTGTTTTTT
TRBJ2-7	TRBD1	TRBV9	NA	CASSVSGTDNYEQYF	TGTGCCAGCAGCGTTTCCGGGACAGATAACTACGAGCAGTACTTC
TRBJ2-7	NA	TRBV6-4	NA	CASSREGISGYEQYF	TGTGCCAGCAGCAGAGAGGGGATTTCGGGCTACGAGCAGTACTTC
TRBJ2-5	NA	TRBV19	NA	CASSIISGTYQETQYF	TGTGCCAGTAGTATAATTAGCGGAACGTACCAAGAGACCCAGTACTTC
TRBJ2-1	NA	TRBV27	NA	CASSGFADLRFF	TGTGCCAGTTCTGGGTTCGCGGACTTGAGGTTCTTC
TRBJ2-3	TRBD1	TRBV5-1	NA	CASSTGTGVTDTQYF	TGCGCCAGCAGCACTGGGACAGGGGTGACAGATACGCAGTATTTT
TRBJ1-1	NA	TRBV19	NA	CASSIVVREGNTEAFF	TGTGCCAGTAGTATAGTGGTTCGGGAGGGGAACACTGAAGCTTTCTTT
TRBJ1-5	NA	TRBV6-5	NA	CASSYHREGQPQHF	TGTGCCAGCAGTTACCACAGGGAAGGTCAGCCCCAGCATTTT
TRBJ1-2	TRBD1	TRBV11-2	NA	CASSPDRGGGYTF	TGTGCCAGCAGCCCCGACAGGGGCGGCGGCTACACCTTC
TRBJ2-2	NA	TRBV3-1/TRBV3-2	NA	CASSPARVGGELFF	TGTGCCAGCAGCCCGGCGAGGGTAGGAGGGGAGCTGTTTTTT
TRBJ1-4	TRBD1	TRBV10-1	NA	CASRDRGSPTNEKLFF	TGCGCCAGCAGGGACAGGGGATCCCCAACTAATGAAAAACTGTTTTTT
TRBJ2-7	TRBD2	TRBV6-4	NA	CASSDGTSGSYEQYF	TGTGCCAGCAGTGACGGGACTAGCGGCTCCTACGAGCAGTACTTC
TRBJ2-7	NA	TRBV19	NA	CASSIGGRFYEQYF	TGTGCCAGTAGTATAGGGGGTAGGTTCTACGAGCAGTACTTC
TRBJ1-3	TRBD1	TRBV28	NA	CASAGGPASGNTIYF	TGTGCCAGCGCAGGGGGGCCTGCCTCTGGAAACACCATATATTTT
TRBJ1-2	TRBD1	TRBV20-1	few	CSAGQGRGYTF	TGCAGTGCCGGACAGGGGCGAGGCTACACCTTC
TRBJ2-5	TRBD1	TRBV3-1/TRBV3-2	NA	CASSIPGQGIQETQYF	TGTGCCAGCAGCATACCGGGACAGGGGATACAGGAGACCCAGTACTTC
TRBJ2-2	TRBD1	TRBV10-2	once	CASRVGQGPGELFF	TGCGCCAGCAGAGTGGGACAGGGACCCGGGGAGCTGTTTTTT
TRBJ1-6	TRBD1	TRBV7-2	NA	CASSPPDRENSPLHF	TGTGCCAGCAGCCCACCGGACAGGGAGAATTCACCCCTCCACTTT
TRBJ2-3	NA	TRBV29-1	few	CSVEDFTTDTQYF	TGCAGCGTTGAAGATTTTACCACAGATACGCAGTATTTT
TRBJ1-1	NA	TRBV27	NA	CASSLYRGTLNTEAFF	TGTGCCAGCAGTTTATATCGGGGGACCTTGAACACTGAAGCTTTCTTT
TRBJ1-5	NA	TRBV6-5	NA	CASSYSGTGSNQPQHF	TGTGCCAGCAGTTACTCTGGAACCGGCAGCAATCAGCCCCAGCATTTT
TRBJ1-1	NA	TRBV27	once	CASRLYWKAANITEAFF	TGTGCCAGCAGATTATACTGGAAGGCAGCGAACATAACTGAAGCTTTCTTT
TRBJ2-4	NA	TRBV6-5	once	CASKDGGLRDIQYF	TGTGCCAGCAAGGATGGGGGCCTGAGGGACATTCAGTACTTC
TRBJ2-2	NA	TRBV5-4	NA	CASRNKGAERAGELFF	TGTGCCAGCAGAAACAAAGGGGCAGAGCGGGCCGGGGAGCTGTTTTTT
TRBJ1-2	TRBD1	TRBV19	NA	CASSLPRDRVGYTF	TGTGCCAGTAGCCTCCCCCGGGACAGGGTTGGCTACACCTTC
TRBJ1-1	NA	TRBV15	few	CATSVEWGTEAFF	TGTGCCACCAGCGTGGAATGGGGCACTGAAGCTTTCTTT
TRBJ1-2	NA	TRBV2	NA	CASIGFTRLGYTF	TGTGCCAGCATTGGGTTCACCAGACTCGGCTACACCTTC
TRBJ2-1	NA	TRBV5-1	NA	CARPWAGRGDNEQFF	TGCGCCAGGCCCTGGGCGGGAAGAGGGGACAATGAGCAGTTCTTC
TRBJ2-3	TRBD2	TRBV12-3/TRBV12-4	NA	CASSGLAHDTQYF	TGTGCCAGCAGCGGACTAGCGCATGATACGCAGTATTTT
TRBJ2-1	TRBD2	TRBV20-1	NA	CSASLAGPYNEQFF	TGCAGTGCTAGTCTAGCGGGACCTTACAATGAGCAGTTCTTC
TRBJ2-1	NA	TRBV10-3	NA	CAISESALFSYNEQFF	TGTGCCATCAGTGAGTCGGCGCTCTTCTCCTACAATGAGCAGTTCTTC
TRBJ1-6	NA	TRBV3-1/TRBV3-2	few	CASSDTGGKNSPLHF	TGTGCCAGCAGCGATACGGGAGGGAAGAATTCACCCCTCCACTTT
TRBJ2-7	TRBD1	TRBV15	NA	CATSRDGMGQGAEQYF	TGTGCCACCAGCAGAGATGGAATGGGACAGGGGGCCGAGCAGTACTTC